These 18 T cell receptor beta chains originate from one sample sequenced in a study of shared clonotypes between healthy human individuals. Generated by immunoSEQ multiplex PCR, the TCRdb table keeps only in-frame clones and is missing some. The sample lists about 1.5 million clones, roughly 96% occurring once. The sequenced sample consisted of naive CD4+ T cells sorted from blood. Documented subset: CD45RA+ positively selected. Receptors were obtained from a man aged 30 to 39 in good health.

This chain connects TRBV30 to TRBJ2-3, with 8 positions matching TRBD2. After removal of 3 bases from V and 8 bases from J, the junction contained 16 bases not matched to a gene. The germline CDR1 and CDR2 sequences are GTSNPN and SVGIG (reference sequence). The CDR3 runs to 16 residues. The CDR3 loop is CAWSALERECLITQYF. DNA for the CDR3: TGTGCCTGGAGCGCCTTAGAGCGGGAGTGTTTGATTACGCAGTATTTT.

This clone appeared once. The chain recombines TRBV2 with TRBJ2-2; 10 bases align to TRBD2. The CDR3 loop spans 17 amino acids. The V segment lost 2 bases and the J segment 2 bases; nucleotides outside the gene matches: 5. Germline CDR1 reads SNHLY; CDR2 reads FYNNEI. Written as DNA, the CDR3 is TGTGCCAGCAGTGAACTAGGACTAGCGGAAAACACCGGGGAGCTGTTTTTT. This gives the protein CASSELGLAENTGELFF. Full variable domain (missing parts from reference TRBV2 and TRBJ2-2): EPEVTQTPSHQVTQMGQEVILRCVPISNHLYFYWYRQILGQKVEFLVSFYNNEISEKSEIFDDQFSVERPDGSNFTLKIRSTKLEDSAMYFCASSELGLAENTGELFFGEGSRLTVL.

The chain recombines TRBV7-9 with TRBJ2-7; 10 bases map to TRBD2. This CDR3 spans 13 amino acids. Germline V lookup: CDR1 SEHNR, CDR2 FQNEAQ (reference sequence). DNA of the CDR3: TGTGTCGGGACTAGCGACACGCCCGGGGAGCAGTACTTC. It translates to CVGTSDTPGEQYF.

The chain recombines TRBV5-1 with TRBJ1-2, with no clear D. CDR3 length: 14 amino acids. The germline V gene has CDR1 SGHRS and CDR2 YFSETQ. V was cut by 7 bases and J by 6 bases, with 19 bases left in between. The CDR3 loop is CASGRTRPGDGYTF. The CDR3 nucleotides are TGCGCCAGCGGCAGAACAAGGCCCGGGGATGGCTACACCTTC. Variable domain in full (rest from reference TRBV5-1 and TRBJ1-2): KAGVTQTPRYLIKTRGQQVTLSCSPISGHRSVSWYQQTPGQGLQFLFEYFSETQRNKGNFPGRFSGRQFSNSRSEMNVSTLELGDSALYLCASGRTRPGDGYTFGSGTRLTVV.

The J gene is TRBJ2-1, the V gene TRBV11-3; D is perhaps TRBD1 (6 bases). Trimming took off 1 base at V and 0 bases at J, with 13 bases between the two ends. Germline V gene lookup returns CDR1 SGHNT and CDR2 YENEEA. CDR3 length: 17 residues. CDR3 protein: CASSLGPGTSSYNEQFF. The CDR3 DNA follows: TGTGCCAGCAGCTTAGGGCCCGGGACAAGCTCCTACAATGAGCAGTTCTTC.

This clone was counted a single time. This chain joins TRBV19 and TRBJ1-5; 7 nucleotides line up with TRBD1. V lost 6 bases to trimming and J lost 6 bases; unmatched junction nucleotides: 5. The CDR3 contains 13 residues. The germline V gene has CDR1 LNHDA and CDR2 SQIVND (reference sequence). The chain's CDR3 is CASSDTGAQPQHF. The DNA of the CDR3 is TGTGCCAGTAGCGACACAGGGGCTCAGCCCCAGCATTTT.

V and J are TRBV18 and TRBJ2-1, with 13 bases aligning to TRBD2. CDR1 KGHSH and CDR2 LQKENI come from the germline V gene. The CDR3 runs 18 residues. With 2 bases clipped from V and 6 bases from J, the junction kept 10 bases outside the gene matches. CDR3 coding DNA: TGTGCCAGCTCACCAAGTCGTGGACTAGCGGGAGCCTCCAATGAGCAGTTCTTC. This sequence encodes CASSPSRGLAGASNEQFF.

The genes are TRBV18 and TRBJ2-2; a weak D match, TRBD2 (5 bases). Germline CDR1 KGHSH, CDR2 LQKENI. V was clipped by 3 bases and J by 5 bases, with 13 bases between them. This CDR3 has 15 residues. The CDR3: CASSPSGKQTGELFF. CDR3 DNA: TGTGCCAGCTCACCCTCCGGGAAACAGACCGGGGAGCTGTTTTTT.

The chain recombines TRBV18 with TRBJ1-5; TRBD1 matches at 8 bases. V was pared by 5 bases and J by 4 bases, with 10 bases of the junction left unmatched. The CDR3 length is 16 residues. Germline CDR1 is KGHSH and CDR2 is LQKENI. The CDR3 nucleotides are TGTGCCAGCTCATCTGGGACAGGTAAAGGGAATCAGCCCCAGCATTTT. The encoded protein is CASSSGTGKGNQPQHF.

The J gene is TRBJ1-1, the V gene TRBV28; D possibly corresponds to TRBD1 (5 bases). CDR3 length: 14 amino acids. The germline gives CDR1 MDHEN, CDR2 SYDVKM. The V end lost 4 bases, the J end lost 5 bases, and 14 bases lay between the germline ends. DNA of the CDR3: TGTGCCAGCAGTTACGCAGGGTCAGGAACTGAAGCTTTCTTT. Its translation is CASSYAGSGTEAFF.

The chain recombines TRBV6-5 with TRBJ2-5; TRBD2 matches 11 bases. Per the germline V gene, CDR1 is MNHEY and CDR2 is SVGAGI. Trimming cost V 7 bases and J 5 bases; bases outside gene matches: 6. There are 14 residues in the CDR3. CDR3 protein: CASKVLAGVETQYF. CDR3 DNA: TGTGCCAGCAAAGTACTAGCGGGAGTGGAGACCCAGTACTTC.

The V gene is TRBV6-5, the J gene TRBJ2-2; TRBD1 is a possible D gene (6 bases). Germline-derived CDR1 and CDR2 are MNHEY and SVGAGI. This CDR3 contains 13 residues. Trimming pared 5 bases from V and 5 bases from J, leaving 9 bases between. The CDR3 spells CASSRGWTGELFF. The CDR3 DNA reads as TGTGCCAGCAGTAGGGGGTGGACCGGGGAGCTGTTTTTT.

This sequence joins TRBV27 and TRBJ2-5; 8 nucleotides match TRBD1. Unmatched junction bases numbered 6, after V lost 6 bases and J lost 6 bases. CDR1 and CDR2 from the germline V gene are MNHEY and SMNVEV (reference sequence). There are 13 residues in the CDR3. CDR3 region: CASRGQGGQTQYF. Written as DNA, the CDR3 is TGTGCCAGCAGAGGACAGGGTGGGCAGACCCAGTACTTC.

The chain joins TRBV14 to TRBJ1-1; D perhaps matches TRBD1 (5 bases). This CDR3 spans 14 amino acids. Germline CDR1 is SGHDN and CDR2 is FVKESK. Trimming took off 4 bases at V and 3 bases at J, with 12 bases between the two ends. CDR3 residues: CASSLKRGDTEAFF. DNA of the CDR3: TGTGCCAGCAGCCTAAAAAGGGGTGACACTGAAGCTTTCTTT.

The rearrangement joins TRBV4-1 to TRBJ2-7, with D perhaps TRBD1 (6 bases). Trimming took 4 bases from V and 2 from J, leaving 9 bases between them. The length of the CDR3 is 13 residues. Germline CDR1 reads MGHRA; CDR2 reads YSYEKL. CDR3 bases: TGCGCCAGCAGCCCACAGGGAGCCTACGAGCAGTACTTC. Its translation is CASSPQGAYEQYF.

J is TRBJ2-7 and V is TRBV11-2; no definite D call. V was cut by 4 bases and J by 7 bases, with 20 bases left in between. The CDR3 totals 15 residues. Germline-derived CDR1 and CDR2 are SGHAT and FQNNGV. CDR3 loop: CASSSAGPPPQEQYF. The CDR3 nucleotides read TGTGCCAGCAGCTCAGCCGGCCCCCCTCCTCAGGAGCAGTACTTC.

The gene calls are TRBV27 and TRBJ2-1, with 9 bases that match TRBD1. Trimming took 6 bases from V and 6 from J; bases not matched to a gene: 15. The CDR3 has 17 amino acids. Germline V lookup: CDR1 MNHEY, CDR2 SMNVEV (reference sequence). In DNA form, the CDR3 reads TGTGCCAGCAGGCCGGGACAGGGTGAGAGGTCGACCAATGAGCAGTTCTTC. It translates to CASRPGQGERSTNEQFF.

V and J are TRBV7-2 and TRBJ2-5; D is undetermined. Germline-derived CDR1 and CDR2 are SGHTA and FQGNSA. This CDR3 is built from 12 residues. The ends were cut back, 5 bases at V and 7 bases at J, with 11 bases in the middle. CDR3 protein: CASSPPRGTQYF. The CDR3 DNA sequence: TGTGCCAGCAGCCCGCCACGAGGGACCCAGTACTTC.